The rows below give T cell receptor beta chains drawn from one sample of a study of T cell responses to AZD1222 COVID-19 vaccine. TCRdb's copy holds only in-frame clones and misses some; the assay was immunoSEQ multiplex PCR. The sample comprises approximately 96,000 clones, 86% of which are singletons, and 5.6% rests with the top ten. This material consisted of peripheral blood, taken 28 days after the second AZD1222 dose. The origin of the receptors is an adult who received the AZD1222 COVID-19 vaccine. CDR3s include the opening cysteine and the closing phenylalanine or tryptophan. The D gene is left open where the match is weak. Not every row has a clone size; where given, it reads once, few, many or a size class.

d_call j_call cdr3_length v_call clone_size cdr3_nt cdr3_aa
TRBD1 TRBJ1-1 13 TRBV5-1 . TGCGCCAGCAGCCCTGACAGGGGGACTGAAGCTTTCTTT CASSPDRGTEAFF
. TRBJ2-7 13 TRBV5-1 . TGCGCCAGCAGTCGGGTCACGGGGTACGAGCAGTACTTC CASSRVTGYEQYF
. TRBJ2-3 13 TRBV3-1/TRBV3-2 . TGTGCCAGCAGCCAATGGGAAACAGATACGCAGTATTTT CASSQWETDTQYF
. TRBJ2-1 14 TRBV10-2 . TGCGCCAGCAGTGAGTTGGGCGGACACAATGAGCAGTTCTTC CASSELGGHNEQFF
TRBD2 TRBJ2-3 17 TRBV5-4 . TGTGCCAGCAGCAAGGGACTAGCGGAGCCTAGCACAGATACGCAGTATTTT CASSKGLAEPSTDTQYF
TRBD2 TRBJ2-2 15 TRBV10-1 . TGCGCCAGCCAAGCCGGGACTAGCGGCACCGGGGAGCTGTTTTTT CASQAGTSGTGELFF
. TRBJ2-3 13 TRBV27 . TGTGCCAGCAGTTTACGCAGCACAGATACGCAGTATTTT CASSLRSTDTQYF
. TRBJ2-3 14 TRBV11-2 . TGTGCCAGCCGCAACGTGAAGGGCAGAGATACGCAGTATTTT CASRNVKGRDTQYF
TRBD2 TRBJ2-6 15 TRBV3-1/TRBV3-2 . TGTGCCAGCAGCCCCCGGGGAGGGGGGGCCAACGTCCTGACTTTC CASSPRGGGANVLTF
. TRBJ2-1 15 TRBV7-3 . TGTGCCAGCAGCCTGGGGGTCGGCTCCTACAATGAGCAGTTCTTC CASSLGVGSYNEQFF
. TRBJ2-2 15 TRBV18 . TGTGCCAGCTCACCAATTCCTGCGAACACCGGGGAGCTGTTTTTT CASSPIPANTGELFF
TRBD2 TRBJ2-5 14 TRBV5-4 once TGTGCCAGCAGCGGGGCGGGGGATCAAGAGACCCAGTACTTC CASSGAGDQETQYF
TRBD1 TRBJ1-1 13 TRBV5-1 . TGCGCCAGCCGCTACACGACAGGGACTGAAGCTTTCTTT CASRYTTGTEAFF
. TRBJ2-5 14 TRBV7-2 . TGTGCCAGCAGCTTAGGGGGAAGTAAAGAGACCCAGTACTTC CASSLGGSKETQYF
. TRBJ1-1 15 TRBV18 . TGTGCCAGCTCACCAAACCGGGACCAGGGAGCTGAAGCTTTCTTT CASSPNRDQGAEAFF
. TRBJ1-1 16 TRBV4-3 . TGCGCCAGCAGCCAAGATCCGGTGGGCATGAACACTGAAGCTTTCTTT CASSQDPVGMNTEAFF
. TRBJ2-2 13 TRBV6-5 once TGTGCCAGCAGCCTCGCCAGCTTTGGGGAGCTGTTTTTT CASSLASFGELFF
TRBD1 TRBJ1-2 16 TRBV4-1 . TGCGCCAGCAGCCAAGATTGGGCAGGGGGGAACTATGGCTACACCTTC CASSQDWAGGNYGYTF
. TRBJ2-1 15 TRBV7-7 once TGTGCCAGCAGCCCTTGGGTACAGTCCTACAATGAGCAGTTCTTC CASSPWVQSYNEQFF
. TRBJ2-7 14 TRBV5-6 . TGTGCCAGCAGTTCTGGGCCTCCCTCCTACGAGCAGTACTTC CASSSGPPSYEQYF
. TRBJ1-2 13 TRBV5-1 once TGCGCCAGCAGCTCCGGGTCTTCCTATGGCTACACCTTC CASSSGSSYGYTF
. TRBJ2-5 14 TRBV19 . TGTGCCAGTAGTAATGGGCCTATCATGCAGACCCAGTACTTC CASSNGPIMQTQYF
. TRBJ2-7 16 TRBV28 . TGTGCCAGCAGTCCCGGGACTCTCTGGGATCCCCGCGAGCAGTACTTC CASSPGTLWDPREQYF
. TRBJ2-1 14 TRBV7-3 . TGTGCCAGCAGCTTGGGCGCCAGACCTAATGAGCAGTTCTTC CASSLGARPNEQFF
TRBD2 TRBJ2-5 14 TRBV11-1 few TGTGCCAGCAGCTCCACTAGCGGATCGGGGACCCAGTACTTC CASSSTSGSGTQYF
. TRBJ1-5 12 TRBV19 . TGTGCCAGTACCCTAGGGAATCAGCCCCAGCATTTT CASTLGNQPQHF
. TRBJ1-2 13 TRBV6-5 . TGTGCCAGCGGACGGACAGTTGGGGAGGGCTACACCTTC CASGRTVGEGYTF
. TRBJ1-2 13 TRBV5-6 . TGTGCCAGCAGCTTCGGGCAGGAAATAGGCTACACCTTC CASSFGQEIGYTF
. TRBJ2-1 15 TRBV7-9 . TGTGCCAGCAGCCCCCGGGGTACGGTCTACAATGAGCAGTTCTTC CASSPRGTVYNEQFF
TRBD2 TRBJ2-7 16 TRBV5-1 . TGCGCCAGCAGCCTCTACACTAGCGCGGATGCACACGAGCAGTACTTC CASSLYTSADAHEQYF
. TRBJ2-1 13 TRBV19 . TGTGCCAGTAGTAGAGCCGGCAGGGTGGAGCAGTTCTTC CASSRAGRVEQFF
TRBD1 TRBJ2-1 15 TRBV6-6 . TGTGCCAGCAGTTCGTGGACAGGGGCCTACAATGAGCAGTTCTTC CASSSWTGAYNEQFF
TRBD1 TRBJ2-7 15 TRBV28 . TGTGCCAGCAGAGAAACCGGGACAGGGGCCTACGAGCAGTACTTC CASRETGTGAYEQYF
. TRBJ2-7 14 TRBV6-5 . TGTGCCAGCGAATTAGGAACAGCCCGCGACGAGCAGTACTTC CASELGTARDEQYF
. TRBJ2-3 15 TRBV5-1 . TGCGCCAGCAGCTTGGGACGCCGGGAGACAGATACGCAGTATTTT CASSLGRRETDTQYF
. TRBJ1-5 16 TRBV28 once TGTGCCAGCAGCCCAATAGGGGGGTATAGCAATCAGCCCCAGCATTTT CASSPIGGYSNQPQHF
. TRBJ2-1 15 TRBV10-2 . TGCGCCAGCAAGGGAGGTGGGGCCTCCTACAATGAGCAGTTCTTC CASKGGGASYNEQFF
TRBD1 TRBJ2-7 13 TRBV18 . TGTGCCAGCTCACCGGACAGGGTCTACGAGCAGTACTTC CASSPDRVYEQYF
. TRBJ2-6 17 TRBV5-8 . TGTGCCTGGGCGTTGACCGGCTCCCCCTCTGGGGCCAACGTCCCGACTTTC CAWALTGSPSGANVPTF
. TRBJ2-7 11 TRBV9 . TGTGCCAGCAGCCAAACCTACGAGCAGTACTTC CASSQTYEQYF
TRBD2 TRBJ2-7 17 TRBV3-1/TRBV3-2 . TGTGCCAGCAGCCAAGATGGGGTAGCGGGAGTGGTCTACGAGCAGTACTTC CASSQDGVAGVVYEQYF
. TRBJ1-5 14 TRBV6-5 few TGTGCCAGCATGATAAGTACGGGCAATCAGCCCCAGCATTTT CASMISTGNQPQHF
. TRBJ1-6 15 TRBV6-4 . TGTGCCAGCAGGCCTCCTCAGTACTTCAATTCACCCCTCCACTTT CASRPPQYFNSPLHF
TRBD2 TRBJ2-1 15 TRBV7-9 . TGTGCCAGCAGCCCTAGCGGGTTCTCCTACAATGAGCAGTTCTTC CASSPSGFSYNEQFF
. TRBJ1-5 16 TRBV15 . TGTGCCACCAGCAGAGATAACAGTAGGAGCAATCAGCCCCAGCATTTT CATSRDNSRSNQPQHF
. TRBJ1-5 21 TRBV4-2 . TGTGCCAGCAGCCAAGGACCTAAACAGCTTCGGGCTAATTATAGCAATCAGCCCCAGCATTTT CASSQGPKQLRANYSNQPQHF
TRBD1 TRBJ1-5 15 TRBV6-1 . TGTGCCAGCAGGTTACAGGGGATGAGCAATCAGCCCCAGCATTTT CASRLQGMSNQPQHF
TRBD1 TRBJ2-5 14 TRBV28 . TGTGCCAGCAGTTCGGGACAGCTAAGGGAGACCCAGTACTTC CASSSGQLRETQYF
TRBD1 TRBJ2-3 16 TRBV18 few TGTGCCAGCTCACCCCCCGGGACAGGGCCCACAGATACGCAGTATTTT CASSPPGTGPTDTQYF
TRBD1 TRBJ1-2 17 TRBV28 few TGTGCCAGCAACCAAGACCCCGGGACAGCCGGATCTTGGCGCTACACCTTC CASNQDPGTAGSWRYTF
. TRBJ2-1 16 TRBV23-1 . TGCGCCAGCAGTCACCCGACAGTTCACGCCGGCAATGAGCAGTTCTTC CASSHPTVHAGNEQFF